The TCR beta chain described here comes from a study of blood T cell repertoires in COVID-19. V lost 0 bases to trimming and J lost 2 bases, with 9 bases between them. The CDR3 extends over 15 amino acids. Germline-derived CDR1 and CDR2 are WNHNN and SYGVQD (reference sequence). Assay used: immunoSEQ multiplex PCR; TCRdb lists only in-frame clones, some missing. The sample has about 77,000 clones, 65% to 85% seen once. V usage is TRBV10-1 and J usage is TRBJ2-3; tentatively, D is TRBD1 (6 bases). The sequenced sample was peripheral blood. The clonotype was recovered from a man between 65 and 85 years old with active or convalescent COVID-19. Here the CDR3 reads CASSESLGATDTQYF. The CDR3 coding sequence is TGCGCCAGCAGTGAGTCTCTGGGGGCCACAGATACGCAGTATTTT.